The 26 T cell receptor beta chains presented below share a single source sample, sequenced in a study of T cell changes during pregnancy in multiple sclerosis. Only in-frame clones appear in the TCRdb table, and some are missing; sequencing was by immunoSEQ multiplex PCR. The sample carries approximately 84,000 clones, 94% recorded once. The specimen comprised peripheral blood, sampled in the third trimester of pregnancy. All receptors come from a female donor with multiple sclerosis, enrolled in a pregnancy study.

This chain uses TRBV10-3 with TRBJ1-1, with 7 positions matching TRBD1. The CDR3 is 20 amino acids. Per germline, CDR1 ENHRY and CDR2 SYGVKD. V dropped 6 bases and J dropped 5; count of bases not matched to a gene: 27. This CDR3 is CAISDLLGQLTPARGTEAFF. CDR3 sequence (DNA): TGTGCCATCAGCGATCTGTTGGGACAGTTGACCCCGGCTCGGGGGACTGAAGCTTTCTTT.

Concerning this clone itself: Other DNA sequences from this sample encode an identical CDR3 as well. The rearrangement joins TRBV9 to TRBJ1-2; no definite D call. The germline gives CDR1 SGDLS, CDR2 YYNGEE. The CDR3 consists of 13 residues. Trimming pared 0 bases from V and 4 bases from J, leaving 7 bases between. CDR3: CASSVDRGYGYTF. The DNA for the CDR3 is TGTGCCAGCAGCGTAGACCGGGGCTATGGCTACACCTTC. Drawing the rest from reference TRBV9 and TRBJ1-2, the complete variable domain is DSGVTQTPKHLITATGQRVTLRCSPRSGDLSVYWYQQSLDQGLQFLIQYYNGEERAKGNILERFSAQQFPDLHSELNLSSLELGDSALYFCASSVDRGYGYTFGSGTRLTVV.

The chain is built from TRBV6-1 and TRBJ2-3, with D possibly matching TRBD1 (5 bases). The ends were cut back, 1 base at V and 8 bases at J, with 16 bases in the middle. CDR1 is MNHNS, CDR2 SASEGT, per germline. The CDR3 sequence is 15 residues long. CDR3 sequence (DNA): TGTGCCAGCAGTGAAGTTATTGGAAGGGGTGGTACGCAGTATTTT. It translates to CASSEVIGRGGTQYF.

The rearrangement joins TRBV7-6 to TRBJ2-1; D remains unclear. V shed 3 bases and J shed 6 bases, with 3 bases lying between them. Germline V gene lookup returns CDR1 SGHVS and CDR2 FNYEAQ. The CDR3 runs to 11 residues. The DNA for the CDR3 is TGTGCCAGCAGCTTCAGCAATGAGCAGTTCTTC. Its translation is CASSFSNEQFF.

This chain joins TRBV2 and TRBJ1-2; possibly TRBD1 for D (5 bases). Between the trimmed V and J ends, which lost 8 bases and 8 bases, there was a span of 18 bases. This CDR3 has 13 amino acids. Germline loops: CDR1 SNHLY, CDR2 FYNNEI. The CDR3: CASVEQGMGGYTF. For the CDR3, the DNA is TGTGCCAGCGTAGAGCAGGGAATGGGAGGCTACACCTTC.

The gene calls are TRBV5-8 and TRBJ2-7; tentatively, D is TRBD1 (6 bases). V gave up 2 bases and J gave up 2 bases, with 11 bases separating them. This CDR3 spans 14 amino acids. In germline, CDR1 is SGHTS, CDR2 YDEGEE. The CDR3 loop is CASSLQGSPYEQYF. The CDR3 bases are TGTGCCAGCAGCTTACAGGGATCCCCCTACGAGCAGTACTTC.

V gene TRBV6-6 combines with J gene TRBJ1-1, with D tentatively TRBD1 (5 bases). Germline CDR1 is MNHNY and CDR2 is SVGAGI (reference sequence). Trimming left V 4 bases short and J 1 base short, with 7 bases between. The CDR3 is 13 amino acids. CDR3 sequence reads: CASSFQGNTEAFF. As DNA, the CDR3 is TGTGCCAGCAGTTTTCAGGGGAACACTGAAGCTTTCTTT.

The CDR3 DNA reads as TGTGCCAGCAGGGCCGGGACAGCCTACGAGCAGTACTTC. Protein: CASRAGTAYEQYF. V is TRBV7-8 and J is TRBJ2-7; 7 nucleotides align to TRBD1. Unmatched junction bases numbered 4, after V lost 6 bases and J lost 2 bases. In germline, CDR1 is SGHVS, CDR2 FQNEAQ. CDR3 length equals 13 residues.

The chain links TRBV6-5 to TRBJ1-3; TRBD1 agrees at 9 bases. CDR1 is MNHEY, CDR2 SVGAGI, per germline. This CDR3 comprises 16 residues. With 4 bases clipped from V and 0 bases from J, the junction kept 4 bases outside the gene matches. The CDR3 DNA is TGTGCCAGCAGTTTGGGACAGGGCCACTCTGGAAACACCATATATTTT. Residues: CASSLGQGHSGNTIYF.

This chain joins TRBV9 and TRBJ2-1, with TRBD1 matching 8 bases. Germline V CDR1 and CDR2: SGDLS, YYNGEE. CDR3 length: 16 amino acids. The V gene end was trimmed by 4 bases and the J gene end by 6 bases; junction bases not matched to a gene: 12. The CDR3 DNA is TGTGCCAGCAGCCCGTTGGACAGGGTAGGTGGCAATGAGCAGTTCTTC. Translating gives CASSPLDRVGGNEQFF.

V is TRBV19 and J is TRBJ2-5, with 9 bases aligning to TRBD2. The CDR3 has 15 amino acids. Germline assignment: CDR1 LNHDA and CDR2 SQIVND (reference sequence). With V trimmed by 4 bases and J by 9 bases, 12 bases remained unmatched. The DNA for the CDR3 is TGTGCCAGTAGTACCCCTAGAAGCGGGGGGACGCCCCAGTACTTC. It is translated as CASSTPRSGGTPQYF.

The genes are TRBV9 and TRBJ2-3; D uncertain. Germline-derived CDR1 and CDR2 are SGDLS and YYNGEE. The CDR3 contains 13 residues. V was pared by 2 bases and J by 0 bases, with 4 bases between. The CDR3 nucleotides are TGTGCCAGCAGCGTGGGCAGCACAGATACGCAGTATTTT. Translated, it gives CASSVGSTDTQYF.

As to this clone: Other nucleotide sequences in the sample specify the same CDR3. For the CDR3, the DNA is TGTGCCTGGACGGGAGGGTACGAGCAGTACTTC. Its translation: CAWTGGYEQYF. The chain links TRBV30 to TRBJ2-7; 8 bases match TRBD2. CDR3 length equals 11 residues. J was trimmed by 4 bases and V by 4 bases; bases with no gene match: 0. Germline lookup yields CDR1 GTSNPN and CDR2 SVGIG (reference sequence).

J is TRBJ2-7 and V is TRBV11-2, with 8 nucleotides matching TRBD2. CDR3 length: 14 amino acids. Trimming cost V 2 bases and J 7 bases; bases outside gene matches: 7. Germline lookup yields CDR1 SGHAT and CDR2 FQNNGV. The CDR3 loop reads CASSLTGGKIEQYF. The CDR3 DNA sequence: TGTGCCAGCAGCTTAACGGGGGGGAAAATTGAGCAGTACTTC.

The chain carries TRBV19 and TRBJ1-2; 9 positions agree with TRBD1. The CDR3 spans 13 residues. Germline V gene sequence: CDR1 LNHDA, CDR2 SQIVND (reference sequence). J gave up 8 bases and V 10 bases, and 11 bases lay outside the gene matches. The CDR3 DNA is TGTGCCACCCCAAGCGGGACAGGGAAAGGCTACACCTTC. This gives the protein CATPSGTGKGYTF.

This clone was observed once. The rearrangement uses TRBV30 and TRBJ2-2, with 10 nucleotides matching TRBD2. The CDR3 is made up of 16 amino acids. Per germline, CDR1 GTSNPN and CDR2 SVGIG (reference sequence). Germline trimming cut 5 bases from V and 1 base from J; bases unmatched to any gene: 7. The CDR3 DNA is TGTGCCTGGGCCCCCCTAGCGGGGGTGAACACCGGGGAGCTGTTTTTT. Protein product: CAWAPLAGVNTGELFF. Complete variable domain (other parts from reference TRBV30 and TRBJ2-2): SQTIHQWPATLVQPVGSPLSLECTVEGTSNPNLYWYRQAAGRGLQLLFYSVGIGQISSEVPQNLSASRPQDRQFILSSKKLLLSDSGFYLCAWAPLAGVNTGELFFGEGSRLTVL.

In its sample, this clone was seen a few times. V gene TRBV2 combines with J gene TRBJ2-2, with D perhaps TRBD1 (6 bases). The CDR3 length is 15 residues. The germline V gene has CDR1 SNHLY and CDR2 FYNNEI. The ends were cut back, 2 bases at V and 4 bases at J, with 11 bases in the middle. CDR3 sequence: CASSEPVGATGELFF. CDR3 in DNA: TGTGCCAGCAGTGAACCAGTGGGGGCCACCGGGGAGCTGTTTTTT.

The chain carries TRBV7-8 and TRBJ2-1; TRBD2 is a possible D gene (5 bases). The CDR3 length is 13 residues. CDR1 is SGHVS, CDR2 FQNEAQ, per germline. The V gene lost 2 bases and the J gene lost 10 bases, with 12 bases spanning the gap. CDR3 residues: CASSLIGGIEQFF. For the CDR3, the DNA is TGTGCCAGCAGCTTAATTGGAGGTATAGAGCAGTTCTTC. The complete variable domain, with remaining parts taken from reference TRBV7-8 and TRBJ2-1, reads GAGVSQSPRYKVAKRGQDVALRCDPISGHVSLFWYQQALGQGPEFLTYFQNEAQLDKSGLPSDRFFAERPEGSVSTLKIQRTQQEDSAVYLCASSLIGGIEQFFGPGTRLTVL.

This chain links TRBV5-1 with TRBJ2-5; possibly TRBD2 for D (6 bases). The CDR3 contains 15 residues. The V and J ends lost 2 bases and 1 base respectively, with 12 bases between them. The V gene's germline CDR1 is SGHRS and CDR2 YFSETQ. CDR3 region: CASSFSRGLQETQYF. CDR3 DNA: TGCGCCAGCAGCTTTAGTAGGGGACTCCAAGAGACCCAGTACTTC.

The gene calls are TRBV19 and TRBJ2-1; 8 bases are a match to TRBD1. Germline CDR1 is LNHDA and CDR2 is SQIVND (reference sequence). After removal of 3 bases from V and 6 bases from J, the junction contained 7 bases not matched to a gene. The CDR3 totals 15 residues. CDR3 loop: CASSMGQGASNEQFF. CDR3 nucleotide sequence: TGTGCCAGTAGTATGGGGCAGGGGGCTTCCAATGAGCAGTTCTTC. Combining the CDR3 with reference TRBV19 and TRBJ2-1 gives the whole variable domain DGGITQSPKYLFRKEGQNVTLSCEQNLNHDAMYWYRQDPGQGLRLIYYSQIVNDFQKGDIAEGYSVSREKKESFPLTVTSAQKNPTAFYLCASSMGQGASNEQFFGPGTRLTVL.

The V call is TRBV19, the J call TRBJ1-5; TRBD1 agrees at 8 bases. The V gene's germline CDR1 is LNHDA and CDR2 SQIVND (reference sequence). The length of the CDR3 is 16 residues. V dropped 6 bases and J dropped 4; count of bases not matched to a gene: 11. The DNA for the CDR3 is TGTGCCAGTAGCCCCTATAGGACAGGGCGGAATCAGCCCCAGCATTTT. It translates to CASSPYRTGRNQPQHF.

This clone was seen a single time. The rearrangement joins TRBV7-3 to TRBJ2-2; 7 bases match TRBD2. Looked up from germline, CDR1 is SGHTA and CDR2 is FQGTGA. The trim removed 8 bases at V and 7 bases at J, leaving 4 bases unmatched. The CDR3 runs to 12 residues. The CDR3 coding sequence is TGTGCCAGCCGGGGGGATATCGGGGAGCTGTTTTTT. Encoded protein: CASRGDIGELFF.

The chain has TRBV28 and TRBJ1-5; the D is unclear. CDR3 length: 14 amino acids. V was clipped by 8 bases and J by 2 bases, with 13 bases between them. CDR1 and CDR2 (germline): MDHEN, SYDVKM. CDR3 in DNA: TGTGCCAGCCACGAACCTCGGGGCAATCAGCCCCAGCATTTT. It yields the protein CASHEPRGNQPQHF. Filled out from reference TRBV28 and TRBJ1-5, the complete variable domain reads DVKVTQSSRYLVKRTGEKVFLECVQDMDHENMFWYRQDPGLGLRLIYFSYDVKMKEKGDIPEGYSVSREKKERFSLILESASTNQTSMYLCASHEPRGNQPQHFGDGTRLSIL.

The genes are TRBV6-1 and TRBJ2-1, with D possibly TRBD2 on 7 matching bases. Germline CDR1 MNHNS, CDR2 SASEGT. Trimming removed 0 bases at V and 6 bases at J, with 15 bases between. This CDR3 is built from 16 residues. CDR3 residues: CASSEAERGGVNEQFF. CDR3 nucleotides: TGTGCCAGCAGTGAAGCGGAGAGGGGGGGAGTCAATGAGCAGTTCTTC.

The chain links TRBV25-1 to TRBJ1-1, with D possibly TRBD1 on 6 matching bases. From germline, CDR1 is MGHDK and CDR2 SYGVNS. V dropped 3 bases and J dropped 8 bases, with 10 bases sitting between them. CDR3 size: 12 residues. This CDR3 is CASSDVGGEAFF. The CDR3 bases are TGTGCCAGCAGTGATGTTGGGGGCGAAGCTTTCTTT.

V is TRBV9 and J is TRBJ2-2; 13 nucleotides line up with TRBD2. Looked up from germline, CDR1 is SGDLS and CDR2 is YYNGEE. With V trimmed by 4 bases and J by 6 bases, 9 bases remained unmatched. The CDR3 runs 17 residues. The CDR3 is CASSLPTGTSGAGELFF. CDR3 nucleotides: TGTGCCAGCAGCCTTCCTACCGGGACTAGCGGGGCCGGGGAGCTGTTTTTT.